This T cell receptor beta chain was profiled in a study of cytomegalovirus exposure and HLA in healthy donors. Study outcomes and limitations: Per a prior analysis, the majority of TCR beta V segments were productive roughly 87% or roughly 30% of the time. Across donors, presence/absence analyses took sequencing depth to be roughly uniform.

About this clone: Its antigen is unidentified.

The PCR had 60 Vbeta and 13 Jbeta primers. TCRdb's table, derived via immunoSEQ multiplex PCR, lists solely in-frame clones and lacks some. The sample has 100,000 to 150,000 clones; around four fifths are singletons. CDR3 length: 15 residues. Looked up from germline, CDR1 is SGHTA and CDR2 is FQGNSA. With 1 base clipped from V and 7 bases from J, the junction kept 5 bases outside the gene matches. While unrecorded immune exposures were likely, the donors were nominally healthy when sampled. Material for sequencing was PBMCs. The gene calls are TRBV7-2 and TRBJ2-1; 9 nucleotides align to TRBD2. The clonotype comes from a man aged 40-55 years in good health and CMV-seronegative. CDR3 sequence reads: CASSLVSGGLNEQFF. DNA of the CDR3: TGTGCCAGCAGCTTAGTTAGCGGGGGCCTGAATGAGCAGTTCTTC.